The present T cell receptor (beta chain) was sequenced within a study of graft-versus-host responses after intestinal transplantation (dated by TCRdb to the early 2020s). Study-wide context: Recipients received multivisceral, liver-intestinal, or isolated intestinal transplants. Every recipient was given anti-thymocyte globulin induction, then maintenance tacrolimus and steroids for 3 to 4 years. Bulk TCR-beta CDR3 sequencing was used to track graft-versus-host and host-versus-graft alloreactive T cell clones in the graft, circulation and bone marrow after intestinal transplantation. To identify alloreactive clones, pre-transplant mixed lymphocyte reaction products were sequenced and then compared with unstimulated pre-transplant donor and recipient T cells. The cohort enrolled about two dozen intestinal transplant recipients including one retransplant, and a few patients lacking pretransplant specimens were excluded. A peak of at least 4% donor T cells among recipient peripheral blood mononuclear cells was the definition used for donor T cell macrochimerism. Rather than going through the commercial service, samples from a few later patients were sequenced in-house on an Illumina MiSeq and processed with MiXCR. The full study reports these points: Peak levels of circulating GvH clones were associated with declines in HvG clones early after transplant. High GvH to HvG T cell clonal ratios were observed in the allografts of patients with donor T cell macrochimerism. GvH clones were detected in recipient bone marrow, and some appeared earlier in ileal mucosa or blood, consistent with an intestinal mucosal origin. The relatively low number and heterogeneity of intestinal transplant patients limited the conclusions.

Blood samples were collected up to 4 times in the first month after transplant and then at least monthly when available. Details on this clone: No antigen is known for it. Within one base of it there is no much larger clone, and no base qualities were kept.

The method behind the library was the immunoSEQ multiplex PCR assay. High-throughput TCR-beta CDR3 sequencing of genomic DNA from most patients was performed by Adaptive Biotechnologies. The authors processed their data as follows. Adaptive's ImmunoSEQ software supplied the TCR sequencing data for around 17 patients, while MiXCR and VDJtools were used to process a few other patients. CDR3 nucleotide sequences shared between donor and recipient were removed because their origin could not be assigned. To be classed as alloreactive, a clone needed at least 2-fold expansion over unstimulated cells and a minimum CFSE-low frequency of 0.002% (template counts) or 0.001% (read counts). Clones detected in sequenced pre-transplant spleen, lymph node, or MLR CFSE-low populations of the donor or recipient were defined as mappable. The cumulative frequency of alloreactive clones was calculated as a percentage of all sequences, weighted by copy number. The immuneACCESS repertoire file appears here via TCRdb, limited to in-frame rearrangements. These files lack a portion of the clones; in checked studies, under half of the deficit traces to unresolved V genes, and the cause of the others is not known. D and trimming were read from the DNA, whereas the V and J calls and clone size are those reported in that table. The sample contains nearly 20,000 clones, about nine tenths of them found a single time. The ten biggest clones cover 9.4% of the sample.

Reading from cysteine to phenylalanine, the CDR3 counts 16 amino acids. Just the 48-base CDR3 DNA is kept, in frame starting at base 1. V drops 9 bases and J drops 2 bases, leaving 22 bases in between. The CDR1 and CDR2 encoded by the germline V gene are SGHNT and YENEEA. The source material was PBMCs, sampled 220 to 240 days after intestinal transplant. The source of this sequence is a human patient who received an intestinal transplant, so some T cells may come from the graft donor. The rearrangement joined TRBV11-3 to TRBJ2-5; TRBD1 is a weak D gene call, 6 bases matching. The CDR3 amino acid sequence is: CASSQGTRERQETQYF. The nucleotides read TGTGCCAGTTCACAAGGGACAAGGGAAAGGCAAGAGACCCAGTACTTC.